This T cell receptor (beta chain) was sequenced during a study of blood T cell repertoires in COVID-19. Study-level background: T cells, B-cell-depleted T cells, or PBMCs supplied cDNA or gDNA.

Germline CDR1 and CDR2: LNHDA and SQIVND (reference sequence). CDR3 size: 16 residues. The J segment lost 0 bases and the V segment lost 4 bases, leaving 3 bases of the junction unmatched. In its sample, this clone was seen once. The repertoire was sequenced with immunoSEQ multiplex PCR; TCRdb's copy has only in-frame clones and lacks some. The sample has some 300,000 clones, approximately 89% seen once; the top ten hold less than 3.5%. This TCR derives from a woman in her fifties or sixties who had been exposed to COVID-19. This sequence joins TRBV19 and TRBJ2-2; 9 bases are shared with TRBD2. Material: PBMCs or T cells enriched from blood (not recorded which). The CDR3 bases are TGTGCCAGTAGTAACCAGCGGGGGGCGAACACCGGGGAGCTGTTTTTT. Amino acid sequence: CASSNQRGANTGELFF.